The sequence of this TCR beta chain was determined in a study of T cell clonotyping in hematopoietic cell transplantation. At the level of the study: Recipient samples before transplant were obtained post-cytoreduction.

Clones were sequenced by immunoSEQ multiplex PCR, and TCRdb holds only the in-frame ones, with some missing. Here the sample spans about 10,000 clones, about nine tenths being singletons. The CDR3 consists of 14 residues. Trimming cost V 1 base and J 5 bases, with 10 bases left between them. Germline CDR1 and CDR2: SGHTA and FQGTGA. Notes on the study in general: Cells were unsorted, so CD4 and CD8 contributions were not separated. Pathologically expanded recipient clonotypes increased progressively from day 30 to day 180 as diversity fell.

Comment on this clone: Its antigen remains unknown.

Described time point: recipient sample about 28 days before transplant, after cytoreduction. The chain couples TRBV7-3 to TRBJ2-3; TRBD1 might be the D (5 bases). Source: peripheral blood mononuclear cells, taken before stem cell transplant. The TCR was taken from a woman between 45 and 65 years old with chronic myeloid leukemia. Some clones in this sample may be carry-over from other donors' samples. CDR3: CASSLRGIIDTQYF. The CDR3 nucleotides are TGTGCCAGCAGCTTAAGGGGCATCATAGATACGCAGTATTTT.